Listed below are T cell receptor beta chains from one sample, sequenced in a study of blood T cells in healthy people across ages. Using its own MiXCR run on the 5' RACE reads, TCRdb lists one record per CDR3 protein. The repertoire has 1.5 million or so distinct CDR3 sequences, around 42% of them found once; the top ten carry around 8%. Sequenced: blood. Receptors originate from a woman aged 18-29 years in good health. Both conserved end residues are part of each CDR3. A D gene is named only where the DNA matches it firmly. Clone size is stated in some rows and not others, as once, few, many or a class when expanded.

D	V	size	J	CDR3	DNA
NA	TRBV7-9	NA	TRBJ2-6	CASSQELGASSGANVLTF	TGTGCCAGCAGCCAAGAGCTAGGGGCGAGCTCTGGGGCCAACGTCCTGACTTTC
TRBD1	TRBV20-1	few	TRBJ1-4	CSARRQGTDRNEKLFF	TGCAGTGCTAGAAGGCAGGGGACAGATCGCAATGAAAAACTGTTTTTT
TRBD1	TRBV20-1	few	TRBJ2-1	CSARRDSPNEQFF	TGCAGTGCTAGACGGGACAGCCCCAATGAGCAGTTCTTC
TRBD2	TRBV27	few	TRBJ2-7	CASRRGLATTYEQYF	TGTGCCAGCAGACGGGGACTAGCGACTACCTACGAGCAGTACTTC
NA	TRBV5-1	NA	TRBJ1-1	CASSFSQVNTEAFF	TGCGCCAGCAGCTTCAGCCAGGTGAACACTGAAGCTTTCTTT
NA	TRBV2	NA	TRBJ2-3	CASSEAAALRDTQYF	TGTGCCAGCAGTGAAGCAGCTGCCCTGAGGGATACGCAGTATTTT
NA	TRBV12-5	NA	TRBJ2-2	CASGSRTGNTGELFF	TGTGCTAGTGGTTCCCGGACCGGTAACACCGGGGAGCTGTTTTTT
TRBD2	TRBV10-3	NA	TRBJ2-1	CAITRTGGGNEQFF	TGTGCCATCACTCGTACGGGGGGTGGCAATGAGCAGTTCTTC
TRBD1	TRBV11-2	few	TRBJ2-1	CASRAGTGVYIYNEQFF	TGTGCCAGCAGAGCCGGGACAGGGGTCTACATTTACAATGAGCAGTTCTTC
NA	TRBV6-6	NA	TRBJ2-7	CASSTSPGGYEQYF	TGTGCCAGCAGTACAAGTCCCGGGGGCTACGAGCAGTACTTC
TRBD1	TRBV6-5	few	TRBJ1-2	CASSYSPGQTKGYTF	TGTGCCAGCAGTTACTCCCCGGGACAGACTAAGGGCTACACCTTC
NA	TRBV12-3/TRBV12-4	NA	TRBJ2-5	CASSSVKGAQYF	TGTGCCAGCAGTTCCGTTAAAGGGGCCCAGTACTTC
TRBD2	TRBV10-3	NA	TRBJ2-5	CAISGLAGTNEQYF	TGTGCCATCAGTGGACTAGCGGGGACGAATGAGCAGTACTTC
TRBD1	TRBV27	few	TRBJ2-1	CASSSPGTGNNEQFF	TGTGCCAGCAGTTCCCCCGGGACAGGGAACAATGAGCAGTTCTTC
TRBD1	TRBV11-2	few	TRBJ1-4	CASSGTDREKLFF	TGTGCCAGCAGCGGGACAGACCGTGAAAAACTGTTTTTT
TRBD2	TRBV20-1	NA	TRBJ2-7	CSASAPSGGGPYEQYF	TGCAGTGCTAGCGCCCCTAGCGGGGGAGGCCCCTACGAGCAGTACTTC
TRBD1	TRBV6-1	NA	TRBJ2-7	CASSERDRSSYEQYF	TGTGCCAGCAGTGAAAGGGACAGGAGTTCCTACGAGCAGTACTTC